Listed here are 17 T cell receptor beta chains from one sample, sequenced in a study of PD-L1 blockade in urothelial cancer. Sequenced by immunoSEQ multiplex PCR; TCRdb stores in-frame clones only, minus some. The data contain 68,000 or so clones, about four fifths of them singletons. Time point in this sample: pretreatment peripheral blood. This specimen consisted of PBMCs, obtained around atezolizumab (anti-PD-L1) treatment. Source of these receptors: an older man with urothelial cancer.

CDR3 sequence (DNA): TGCGCCAGCAGCTTGGGGACAGGGGGAACCTTCTATGGCTACACCTTC. This encodes CASSLGTGGTFYGYTF. The J gene is TRBJ1-2, the V gene TRBV5-1; 10 bases are shared with TRBD1. J lost 4 bases, V lost 0 bases, and 6 bases had no gene match. The germline gives CDR1 SGHRS, CDR2 YFSETQ. CDR3 size: 16 residues.

The chain's CDR3 is CASYLVGQGNTEAFF. CDR3 DNA sequence: TGTGCCAGCTACCTGGTGGGACAGGGGAACACTGAAGCTTTCTTT. The chain couples TRBV28 to TRBJ1-1, with TRBD1 matching over 9 bases. The V gene's germline CDR1 is MDHEN and CDR2 SYDVKM. Trimming removed 8 bases from V and 1 base from J; junction bases left unmatched: 8. This CDR3 region has 15 residues. Filled out from reference TRBV28 and TRBJ1-1, the complete variable domain reads DVKVTQSSRYLVKRTGEKVFLECVQDMDHENMFWYRQDPGLGLRLIYFSYDVKMKEKGDIPEGYSVSREKKERFSLILESASTNQTSMYLCASYLVGQGNTEAFFGQGTRLTVV.

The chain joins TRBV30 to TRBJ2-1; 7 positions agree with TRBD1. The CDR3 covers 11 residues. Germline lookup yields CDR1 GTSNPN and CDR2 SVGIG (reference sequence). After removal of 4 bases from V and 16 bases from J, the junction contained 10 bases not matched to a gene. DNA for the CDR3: TGTGCCTGGAATGCTCGGGACAGAGCATTCTTC. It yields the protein CAWNARDRAFF.

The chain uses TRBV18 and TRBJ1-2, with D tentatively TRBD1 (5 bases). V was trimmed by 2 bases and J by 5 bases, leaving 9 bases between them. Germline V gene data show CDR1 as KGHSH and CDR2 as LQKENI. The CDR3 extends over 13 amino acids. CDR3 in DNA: TGTGCCAGCTCACCAAGTGACAGTTATGGCTACACCTTC. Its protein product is CASSPSDSYGYTF.

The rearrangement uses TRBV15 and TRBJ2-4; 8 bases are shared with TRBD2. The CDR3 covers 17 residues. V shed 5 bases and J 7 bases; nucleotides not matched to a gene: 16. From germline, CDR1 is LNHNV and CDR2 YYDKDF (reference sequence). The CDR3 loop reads CATSFGIAGGDENIQYF. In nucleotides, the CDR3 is TGTGCCACCAGCTTCGGGATCGCGGGAGGCGACGAGAACATTCAGTACTTC. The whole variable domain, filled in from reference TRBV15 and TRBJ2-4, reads DAMVIQNPRYQVTQFGKPVTLSCSQTLNHNVMYWYQQKSSQAPKLLFHYYDKDFNNEADTPDNFQSRRPNTSFCFLDIRSPGLGDTAMYLCATSFGIAGGDENIQYFGAGTRLSVL.

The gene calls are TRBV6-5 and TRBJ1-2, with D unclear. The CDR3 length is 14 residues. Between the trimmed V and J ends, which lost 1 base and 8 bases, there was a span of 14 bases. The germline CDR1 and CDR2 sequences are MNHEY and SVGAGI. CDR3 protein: CASSYFPEGEGYTF. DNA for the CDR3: TGTGCCAGCAGTTACTTCCCCGAGGGCGAGGGCTACACCTTC.

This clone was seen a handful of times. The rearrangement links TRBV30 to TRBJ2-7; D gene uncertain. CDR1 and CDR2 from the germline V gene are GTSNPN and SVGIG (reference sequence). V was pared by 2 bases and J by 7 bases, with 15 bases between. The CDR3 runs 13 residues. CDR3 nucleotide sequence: TGTGCCTGGAGTCCCGACAACTTACGGGAGCAGTACTTC. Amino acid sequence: CAWSPDNLREQYF.

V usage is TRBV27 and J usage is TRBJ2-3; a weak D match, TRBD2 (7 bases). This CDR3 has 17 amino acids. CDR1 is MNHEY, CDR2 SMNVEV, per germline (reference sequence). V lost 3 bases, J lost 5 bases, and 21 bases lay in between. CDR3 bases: TGTGCCAGCAGTTTTGACGGGGGGCTCACCCGAGGAGATACGCAGTATTTT. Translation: CASSFDGGLTRGDTQYF.

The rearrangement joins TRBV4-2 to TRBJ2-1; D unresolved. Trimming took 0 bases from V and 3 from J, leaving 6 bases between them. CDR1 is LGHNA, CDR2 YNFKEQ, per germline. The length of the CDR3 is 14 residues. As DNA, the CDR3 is TGTGCCAGCAGCCAAGATTCTAGCTACAATGAGCAGTTCTTC. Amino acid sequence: CASSQDSSYNEQFF.

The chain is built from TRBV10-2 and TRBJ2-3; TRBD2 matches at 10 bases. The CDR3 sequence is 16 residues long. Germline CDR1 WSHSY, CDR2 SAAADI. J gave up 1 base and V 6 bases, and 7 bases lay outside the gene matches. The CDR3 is CASRPRLAGGTDTQYF. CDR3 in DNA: TGCGCCAGCAGGCCCCGCCTAGCGGGGGGCACAGATACGCAGTATTTT.

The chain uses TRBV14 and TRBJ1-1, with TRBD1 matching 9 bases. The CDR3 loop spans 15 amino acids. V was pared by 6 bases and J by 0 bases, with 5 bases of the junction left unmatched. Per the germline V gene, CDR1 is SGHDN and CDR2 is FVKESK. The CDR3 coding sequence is TGTGCCAGCAGTCGGACAGGGGCGATGAACACTGAAGCTTTCTTT. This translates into CASSRTGAMNTEAFF.

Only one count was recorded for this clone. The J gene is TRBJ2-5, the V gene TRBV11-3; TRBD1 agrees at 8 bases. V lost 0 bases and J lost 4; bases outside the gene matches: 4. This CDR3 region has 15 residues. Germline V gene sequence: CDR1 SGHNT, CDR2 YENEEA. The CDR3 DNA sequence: TGTGCCAGCAGCTTAGACGACAGGGGAGGAGAGACCCAGTACTTC. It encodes CASSLDDRGGETQYF.

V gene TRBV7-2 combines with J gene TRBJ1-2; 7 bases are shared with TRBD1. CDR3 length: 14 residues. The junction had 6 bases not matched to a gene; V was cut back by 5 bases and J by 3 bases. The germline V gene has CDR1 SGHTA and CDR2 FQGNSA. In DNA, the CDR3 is TGTGCCAGCAGCCCCGGGACAGCTCACTATGGCTACACCTTC. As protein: CASSPGTAHYGYTF.

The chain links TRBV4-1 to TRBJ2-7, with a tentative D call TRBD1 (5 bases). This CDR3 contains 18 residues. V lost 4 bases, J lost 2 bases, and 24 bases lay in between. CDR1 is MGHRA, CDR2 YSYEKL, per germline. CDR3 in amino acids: CASSRRSGPVGQTYEQYF. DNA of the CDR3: TGCGCCAGCAGCCGCCGATCCGGCCCGGTCGGACAAACCTACGAGCAGTACTTC.

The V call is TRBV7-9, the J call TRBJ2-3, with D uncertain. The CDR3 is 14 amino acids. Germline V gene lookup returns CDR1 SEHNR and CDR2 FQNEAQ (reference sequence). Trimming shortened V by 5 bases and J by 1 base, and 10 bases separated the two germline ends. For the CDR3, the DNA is TGTGCCAGCAGCGCCTATGATGGCACAGATACGCAGTATTTT. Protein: CASSAYDGTDTQYF.

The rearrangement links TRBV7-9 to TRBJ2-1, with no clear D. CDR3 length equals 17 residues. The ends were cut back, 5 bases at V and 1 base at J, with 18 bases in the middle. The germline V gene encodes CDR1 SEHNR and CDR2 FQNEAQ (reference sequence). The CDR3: CASSPTSRRQSYNEQFF. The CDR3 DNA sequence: TGTGCCAGCAGCCCCACGTCTAGGCGGCAGTCCTACAATGAGCAGTTCTTC.

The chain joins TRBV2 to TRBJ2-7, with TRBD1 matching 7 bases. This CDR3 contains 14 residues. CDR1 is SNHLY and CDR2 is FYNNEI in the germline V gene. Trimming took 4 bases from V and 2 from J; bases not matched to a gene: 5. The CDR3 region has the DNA TGTGCCAGCAGTGTGACAGGGCCGCCCTACGAGCAGTACTTC. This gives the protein CASSVTGPPYEQYF.